Each of the 31 T cell receptor beta chains below was sequenced from the same sample in a study of blood T cells in healthy people across ages. Together with a sample-barcoded 5' primer, a J-beta primer mix was included in a second PCR lasting about 7 to 11 cycles. TCRdb re-called the 5' RACE reads with MiXCR, one entry per CDR3 protein. The data contain some 760,000 distinct CDR3 sequences, just under 25% of them seen just once; the ten biggest clones take up more than 7.5%. These records were also assigned to another study, of T cells of mothers and their children.

Input material: blood. These receptors came from a boy between 10 and 17 years old in good health.

This clonotype came up a few times. V is TRBV24-1 and J is TRBJ1-2, with TRBD1 matching over 7 bases. There are 17 residues in the CDR3. Per germline, CDR1 KGHDR and CDR2 SFDVKD. V gave up 1 base and J gave up 4 bases; unmatched junction bases: 11. As DNA, the CDR3 is TGTGCCACCAGTGATTTCTCGGGACAGCCCGAGTTCTATGGCTACACCTTC. Its translation: CATSDFSGQPEFYGYTF.

CDR3 DNA: TGCGCCAGCAGCCAGAATCGAGGGGGCTACGAGCAGTACTTC. Its translation is CASSQNRGGYEQYF. This chain uses TRBV4-1 with TRBJ2-5, with D perhaps TRBD1 (6 bases). The J call is doubtful: the DNA matches TRBJ2-7 better. The CDR3 extends over 14 amino acids. Germline values: CDR1 MGHRA, CDR2 YSYEKL.

In its sample, this clonotype was seen a few times. This chain joins TRBV25-1 and TRBJ2-7; D unclear. Germline values: CDR1 MGHDK, CDR2 SYGVNS. This CDR3 is built from 10 residues. In DNA, the CDR3 is TGTGCGCCCGACCCCTACGAGCAGTACTTC. Its translation: CAPDPYEQYF.

The gene calls are TRBV5-1 and TRBJ2-2; D call uncertain. Deletions cut 4 bases from V and 6 bases from J, with 7 bases between. CDR1 SGHRS and CDR2 YFSETQ come from the germline V gene. The CDR3 runs to 12 residues. The CDR3 nucleotides read TGCGCCAGCAGCGCCGACGCCGGGGAGCTGTTTTTT. This sequence encodes CASSADAGELFF.

The J gene is TRBJ1-2, the V gene TRBV29-1; 10 nucleotides match TRBD1. V lost 6 bases, J lost 8 bases, and 9 bases stayed unmatched. CDR1 and CDR2 (germline): SQVTM, ANQGSEA. The CDR3 consists of 13 residues. CDR3 amino acids: CSVRQGASEGYTF. CDR3 nucleotides: TGCAGCGTACGACAGGGGGCATCGGAAGGCTACACCTTC.

In its sample, this clonotype was seen a few times. The rearrangement uses TRBV20-1 and TRBJ2-7; D perhaps matches TRBD1 (5 bases). The CDR3 runs to 14 residues. The germline V gene has CDR1 DFQATT and CDR2 SNEGSKA (reference sequence). V was trimmed by 2 bases and J by 4 bases, leaving 15 bases between them. The CDR3 bases are TGCAGTGCTAGAAACCACGACAGCTCTTACGAGCAGTACTTC. The encoded protein is CSARNHDSSYEQYF.

On this clonotype: The junction and the germline gene differ at one end; a read error may be behind it. The V gene is TRBV19, the J gene TRBJ2-5, with 9 bases fitting TRBD2. In germline, CDR1 is LNHDA, CDR2 SQIVND (reference sequence). The CDR3 is made up of 14 amino acids. CDR3 sequence reads: CAGSSSGEQETQYF. The CDR3, as DNA: TGTGCCGGTAGTTCTAGCGGGGAACAAGAGACCCAGTACTTC.

The V gene is TRBV12-3 or TRBV12-4, the J gene TRBJ2-3, with D possibly matching TRBD2 (5 bases). V was clipped by 6 bases and J by 6 bases, with 22 bases between them. There are 16 residues in the CDR3. The CDR3: CASSSPGGEREDTQYF. DNA of the CDR3: TGTGCCAGCAGCTCCCCTGGTGGGGAGAGAGAGGATACGCAGTATTTT.

The rearrangement links TRBV12-3 or TRBV12-4 to TRBJ2-4, with 8 bases fitting TRBD2. The trim removed 5 bases at V and 8 bases at J, leaving 5 bases unmatched. This CDR3 comprises 13 residues. CDR3 bases: TGTGCCAGCAGTCCTGGGACTAGTGACATTCAGTACTTC. This encodes CASSPGTSDIQYF.

This clonotype has only a few counts. This chain uses TRBV5-1 with TRBJ1-2; TRBD1 agrees at 7 bases. CDR1 SGHRS and CDR2 YFSETQ come from the germline V gene. The V and J ends lost 0 bases and 5 bases, in that order; junction bases with no gene match: 4. This CDR3 has 14 residues. The CDR3 loop reads CASSLEGGSYGYTF. The CDR3 bases are TGCGCCAGCAGCTTGGAAGGGGGCAGTTATGGCTACACCTTC. Full variable domain (missing parts from reference TRBV5-1 and TRBJ1-2): KAGVTQTPRYLIKTRGQQVTLSCSPISGHRSVSWYQQTPGQGLQFLFEYFSETQRNKGNFPGRFSGRQFSNSRSEMNVSTLELGDSALYLCASSLEGGSYGYTFGSGTRLTVV.

The genes are TRBV29-1 and TRBJ1-2, with D unclear. The CDR3 extends over 14 amino acids. The germline V and J ends were trimmed by 6 bases and 6 bases, with 20 bases remaining between them. The germline V gene encodes CDR1 SQVTM and CDR2 ANQGSEA. The CDR3 spells CSVRTSETEHGYTF. The CDR3 DNA sequence: TGCAGCGTCCGAACGTCCGAAACGGAACATGGCTACACCTTC.

The J gene is TRBJ2-5, the V gene TRBV7-2; 12 bases fit TRBD2. V gave up 2 bases and J gave up 4 bases; unmatched junction bases: 11. The CDR3 spans 18 residues. Germline V gene lookup returns CDR1 SGHTA and CDR2 FQGNSA. In DNA form, the CDR3 reads TGTGCCAGCAGCTTAACGGGTCTAGCGGGAGGGCCGCTAGAGACCCAGTACTTC. Translating it yields CASSLTGLAGGPLETQYF. Complete variable domain (other parts from reference TRBV7-2 and TRBJ2-5): GAGVSQSPSNKVTEKGKDVELRCDPISGHTALYWYRQSLGQGLEFLIYFQGNSAPDKSGLPSDRFSAERTGGSVSTLTIQRTQQEDSAVYLCASSLTGLAGGPLETQYFGPGTRLLVL.

This clonotype showed up just a few times. This chain links TRBV20-1 with TRBJ2-1; the D call may be TRBD1 or TRBD2 (6 bases each). This CDR3 region has 13 residues. V was pared by 6 bases and J by 5 bases, with 14 bases between. Germline loops: CDR1 DFQATT, CDR2 SNEGSKA (reference sequence). The CDR3 DNA follows: TGCAGTGCCAAGGGAAGGGGGGACAATGAGCAGTTCTTC. This sequence encodes CSAKGRGDNEQFF.

This clonotype was observed a few times. The chain is built from TRBV28 and TRBJ2-7, with a weak D call TRBD1 (6 bases). The length of the CDR3 is 11 residues. CDR1 is MDHEN and CDR2 is SYDVKM in the germline V gene. V dropped 8 bases and J dropped 6 bases, with 11 bases sitting between them. CDR3 DNA sequence: TGTGCCAGCCACAGGGCTTTCGAGCAGTACTTC. Protein product: CASHRAFEQYF.

The V and J genes are TRBV29-1 and TRBJ2-3; D unclear. Looked up from germline, CDR1 is SQVTM and CDR2 is ANQGSEA. The V end was cut by 6 bases, the J end by 6 bases, with 10 bases between. This CDR3 comprises 11 residues. As DNA, the CDR3 is TGCAGCGTAGATGGATTGGATACGCAGTATTTT. As protein: CSVDGLDTQYF.

This clonotype was detected a few times. V usage is TRBV20-1 and J usage is TRBJ2-3; TRBD2 aligns across 12 bases. V lost 0 bases and J lost 3; bases outside the gene matches: 10. The CDR3 has 18 amino acids. Germline V gives CDR1 DFQATT, CDR2 SNEGSKA (reference sequence). CDR3 sequence (DNA): TGCAGTGCTAGAGAGAAGCGACTGACTAGCGGGAGAACAGATACGCAGTATTTT. Translated: CSAREKRLTSGRTDTQYF.

In nucleotides, the CDR3 is TGTGCCAGCAGCCCGGGACTGGGAACGTCTAGCTCCTACAATGAGCAGTTCTTC. As protein: CASSPGLGTSSSYNEQFF. V usage is TRBV11-3 and J usage is TRBJ2-5, with D perhaps matching TRBD2 (6 bases). The J call could be wrong; TRBJ2-1 is a better fit for the DNA end. The CDR3 is 18 amino acids. Germline loops: CDR1 SGHNT, CDR2 YENEEA.

The chain is built from TRBV7-6 and TRBJ2-2; 7 positions agree with TRBD2. J lost 7 bases, V lost 4 bases, and 9 bases had no gene match. The CDR3 consists of 15 residues. Germline V gene lookup returns CDR1 SGHVS and CDR2 FNYEAQ. DNA for the CDR3: TGTGCCAGCAGCTCCCTCAGCGGGGAGGACGGGGAGCTGTTTTTT. This codes for CASSSLSGEDGELFF.

The genes are TRBV10-3 and TRBJ2-5, with 10 bases fitting TRBD2. The CDR3 has 19 amino acids. Losses at the gene ends were 7 bases for V and 2 bases for J; bases not matched to a gene: 19. Germline V lookup: CDR1 ENHRY, CDR2 SYGVKD. The CDR3 nucleotides read TGTGCCATCAAGCGGGACCGTCGGCTAGCGGGGGATGCTCAAGAGACCCAGTACTTC. The encoded protein is CAIKRDRRLAGDAQETQYF.

This clonotype was seen more than once but under ten times. This chain joins TRBV7-3 and TRBJ1-1; D not resolved. Trimming removed 3 bases at V and 0 bases at J, with 8 bases between. The CDR3 covers 14 residues. Looked up from germline, CDR1 is SGHTA and CDR2 is FQGTGA. CDR3 coding DNA: TGTGCCAGCAGCTTGCAACAACTGAACACTGAAGCTTTCTTT. As protein: CASSLQQLNTEAFF.

This clonotype was seen only a few times. The V and J genes are TRBV21-1 and TRBJ1-1; TRBD1, the table's D call, lacks a check against the DNA. TRBV21-1 has pseudogene status. The CDR3 sequence is 17 residues long. For the CDR3, the DNA is TGTGCCAGCAGCAAAAGGTGTGGTCGGGACAGAAGAACTGAAGCTTTCTTT. It yields the protein CASSKRCGRDRRTEAFF.

The V and J genes are TRBV12-3 or TRBV12-4 and TRBJ2-5; D unresolved. With the DNA end fitting TRBJ2-1 better, the J assignment may be wrong. This CDR3 region has 13 residues. This CDR3 is CASSLLFSERQFF. The CDR3 DNA reads as TGTGCCAGCAGTTTACTTTTCAGCGAGCGGCAGTTCTTC.

About this clonotype itself: Mismatch with germline at one junction end may stem from a read error. CDR3 sequence: CSSSSFREDTEAFF. CDR3 in DNA: TGTTCCAGCAGTAGTTTTAGGGAGGACACTGAAGCTTTCTTT. J is TRBJ1-1 and V is TRBV7-9; D call uncertain. Per the germline V gene, CDR1 is SEHNR and CDR2 is FQNEAQ (reference sequence). CDR3 size: 14 residues.

In this sample, this clonotype turned up a few times. This chain connects TRBV20-1 to TRBJ2-5, with D tentatively TRBD2 (6 bases). Germline-derived CDR1 and CDR2 are DFQATT and SNEGSKA (reference sequence). Trimming left V 4 bases short and J 4 bases short, with 10 bases between. This CDR3 contains 12 residues. CDR3 sequence reads: CSANAGRETQYF. In nucleotides, the CDR3 is TGCAGTGCTAACGCGGGACGAGAGACCCAGTACTTC.

This clonotype was seen more than once but under ten times. This rearrangement joins TRBV20-1 to TRBJ2-3; TRBD2 matches 12 bases. V was clipped by 4 bases and J by 4 bases; unmatched bases: 3. This CDR3 is built from 14 residues. Per the germline V gene, CDR1 is DFQATT and CDR2 is SNEGSKA (reference sequence). As DNA, the CDR3 is TGCAGTGCTACGACTAGCGGGGGAGCAGATACGCAGTATTTT. It encodes CSATTSGGADTQYF.

This clonotype has a handful of counts. V and J are TRBV12-3 or TRBV12-4 and TRBJ2-5; D possibly matches TRBD1 or TRBD2 (5 bases each). CDR3 length: 15 residues. V was pared by 3 bases and J by 5 bases, with 16 bases between. CDR3: CASSFGRGVGETQYF. The CDR3, as DNA: TGTGCCAGCAGTTTTGGCCGGGGCGTTGGGGAGACCCAGTACTTC.

This clonotype was seen only a few times. The chain joins TRBV7-9 to TRBJ2-3, with 9 nucleotides matching TRBD2. Germline CDR1 is SEHNR and CDR2 is FQNEAQ (reference sequence). The V segment lost 4 bases and the J segment 6 bases; nucleotides outside the gene matches: 5. The CDR3 covers 14 residues. In DNA, the CDR3 is TGTGCCAGCAGCTACATAGCGGGAGCTGATACGCAGTATTTT. It encodes CASSYIAGADTQYF.

For the CDR3, the DNA is TGTGCCAGCAGTTCCGGCTTGGCGCTTATCAGAGATCGGGAGACCCAGTACTTC. Translation: CASSSGLALIRDRETQYF. The gene calls are TRBV6-8 and TRBJ2-5; D call uncertain. This CDR3 contains 18 residues. Looked up from germline, CDR1 is MNHGY and CDR2 is SAAAGT. With 4 bases removed from V and 5 bases from J, the gap between germline ends came to 26 bases.

This clonotype was observed a few times. The chain uses TRBV2 and TRBJ2-7, with D unresolved. V lost 2 bases to trimming and J lost 0 bases, with 11 bases between them. Per germline, CDR1 SNHLY and CDR2 FYNNEI. The CDR3 is 15 residues long. CDR3 sequence: CASSERTPSSYEQYF. CDR3 bases: TGTGCCAGCAGTGAACGGACCCCGAGCTCCTACGAGCAGTACTTC. Supplemented by reference TRBV2 and TRBJ2-7, the full variable domain reads EPEVTQTPSHQVTQMGQEVILRCVPISNHLYFYWYRQILGQKVEFLVSFYNNEISEKSEIFDDQFSVERPDGSNFTLKIRSTKLEDSAMYFCASSERTPSSYEQYFGPGTRLTVT.

This clonotype was picked up one time. One end of the junction varies from germline; a read error may be responsible. CDR3 coding DNA: TGTGCCACCAGTGATTCACGAGGACCCCTATCTCGATTCAGCTCCTACAATGAGCGGTTCTTC. It specifies CATSDSRGPLSRFSSYNERFF. This sequence joins TRBV24-1 and TRBJ2-1; D remains ambiguous. Looked up from germline, CDR1 is KGHDR and CDR2 is SFDVKD. The CDR3 runs 21 residues.

The table lists this clonotype with a few counts. The chain recombines TRBV28 with TRBJ1-6, with D unclear. The CDR3 length is 15 residues. Trimming removed 5 bases from V and 6 bases from J, with 14 bases in between. Germline V gene data show CDR1 as MDHEN and CDR2 as SYDVKM. This CDR3 is CASSGEGVGNSPLHF. CDR3 nucleotides: TGTGCCAGCAGTGGAGAGGGAGTAGGTAATTCACCCCTCCACTTT.